The source of this T cell receptor (beta chain) is a study of blood T cells in healthy people across ages. Overall study: Capturing about one barcoded beta molecule per two T cells was achieved by template switching.

The trim removed 6 bases at V and 3 bases at J, leaving 13 bases unmatched. Germline CDR1 is DFQATT and CDR2 is SNEGSKA (reference sequence). The CDR3 covers 15 residues. Study observations and caveats: Investigators treated diversity estimates from one million T cells as underestimates. Higher diversity and more naive CD4+ cells were features of long-lived donors, compared to aged donors. CMV status of donors was not determined, possibly confounding expanded clonotype changes.

The second PCR ran about 6 to 11 cycles with a sample-barcoded 5' primer and J-beta primers. TCRdb re-called the 5' RACE reads through MiXCR, storing one row per CDR3 protein. This sample has roughly 410,000 distinct CDR3 sequences; 45% to 60% occur once, and the top ten carry 51%. In the case of this clonotype: As yet, its antigen is unknown.

Material for sequencing was blood. This receptor was taken from a man aged 60-69 years in good health. The chain recombines TRBV20-1 with TRBJ2-7; 8 bases match TRBD1. The chain's CDR3 is CSAMRGTGGLYEQYF. DNA of the CDR3: TGCAGTGCGATGCGAGGGACAGGAGGGCTCTACGAGCAGTACTTC.